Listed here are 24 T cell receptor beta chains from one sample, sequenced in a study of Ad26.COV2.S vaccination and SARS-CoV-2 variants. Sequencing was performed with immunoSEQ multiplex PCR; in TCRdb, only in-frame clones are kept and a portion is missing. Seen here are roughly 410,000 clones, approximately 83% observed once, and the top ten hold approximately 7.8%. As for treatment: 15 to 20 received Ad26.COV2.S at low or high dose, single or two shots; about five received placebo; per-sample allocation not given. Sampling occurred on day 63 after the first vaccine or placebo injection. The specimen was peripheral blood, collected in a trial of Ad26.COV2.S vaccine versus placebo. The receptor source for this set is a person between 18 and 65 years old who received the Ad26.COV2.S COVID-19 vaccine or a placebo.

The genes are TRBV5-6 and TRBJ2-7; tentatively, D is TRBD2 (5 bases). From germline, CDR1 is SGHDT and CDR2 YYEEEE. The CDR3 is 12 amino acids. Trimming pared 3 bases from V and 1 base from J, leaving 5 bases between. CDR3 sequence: CASSWESYEQYF. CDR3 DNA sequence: TGTGCCAGCAGCTGGGAGTCCTACGAGCAGTACTTC.

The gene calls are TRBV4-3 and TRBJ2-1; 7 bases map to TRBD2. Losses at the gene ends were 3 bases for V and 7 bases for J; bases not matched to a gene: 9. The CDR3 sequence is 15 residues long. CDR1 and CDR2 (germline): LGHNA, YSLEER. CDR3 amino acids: CASSQSDGTTNEQFF. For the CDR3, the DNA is TGCGCCAGCAGCCAGTCGGACGGGACTACTAATGAGCAGTTCTTC.

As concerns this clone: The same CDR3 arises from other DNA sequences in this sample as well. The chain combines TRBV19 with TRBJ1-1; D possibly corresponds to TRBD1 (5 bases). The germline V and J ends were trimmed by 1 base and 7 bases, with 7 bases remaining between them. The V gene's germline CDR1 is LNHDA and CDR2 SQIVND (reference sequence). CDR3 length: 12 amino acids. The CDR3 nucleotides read TGTGCCAGTAGTATAGGGGGGAGTGAAGCTTTCTTT. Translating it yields CASSIGGSEAFF. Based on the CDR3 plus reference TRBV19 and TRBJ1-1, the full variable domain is DGGITQSPKYLFRKEGQNVTLSCEQNLNHDAMYWYRQDPGQGLRLIYYSQIVNDFQKGDIAEGYSVSREKKESFPLTVTSAQKNPTAFYLCASSIGGSEAFFGQGTRLTVV.

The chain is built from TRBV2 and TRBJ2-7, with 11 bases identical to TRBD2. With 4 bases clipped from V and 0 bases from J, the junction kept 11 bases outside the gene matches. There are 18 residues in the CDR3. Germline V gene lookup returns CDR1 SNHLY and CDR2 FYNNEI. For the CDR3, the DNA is TGTGCCAGCAGTGTCTTCCTAGCGGGAGGTTCGGACTCCTACGAGCAGTACTTC. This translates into CASSVFLAGGSDSYEQYF.

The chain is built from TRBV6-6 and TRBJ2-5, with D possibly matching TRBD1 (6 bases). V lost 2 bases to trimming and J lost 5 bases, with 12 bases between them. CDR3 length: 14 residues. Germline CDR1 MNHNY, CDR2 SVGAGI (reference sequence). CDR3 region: CASSYGGSGETQYF. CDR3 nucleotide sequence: TGTGCCAGCAGTTACGGGGGCTCGGGGGAGACCCAGTACTTC.

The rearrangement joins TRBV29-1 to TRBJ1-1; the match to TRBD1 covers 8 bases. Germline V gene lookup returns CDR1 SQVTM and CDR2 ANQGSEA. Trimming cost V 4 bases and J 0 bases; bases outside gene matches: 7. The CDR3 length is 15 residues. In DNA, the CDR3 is TGCAGCGTTGGCTGGACAGGGATCATGAACACTGAAGCTTTCTTT. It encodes CSVGWTGIMNTEAFF.

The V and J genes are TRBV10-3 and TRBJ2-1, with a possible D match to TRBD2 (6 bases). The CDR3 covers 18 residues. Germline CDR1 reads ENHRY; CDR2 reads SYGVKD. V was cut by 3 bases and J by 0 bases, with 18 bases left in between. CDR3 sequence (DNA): TGTGCCATCAGTGATTTCGGGAGAGCGATTAGCTCCTACAATGAGCAGTTCTTC. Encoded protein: CAISDFGRAISSYNEQFF.

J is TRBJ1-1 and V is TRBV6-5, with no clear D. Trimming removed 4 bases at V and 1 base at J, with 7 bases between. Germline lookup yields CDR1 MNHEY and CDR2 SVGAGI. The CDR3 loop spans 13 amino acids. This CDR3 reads CASSWSGNTEAFF. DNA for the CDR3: TGTGCCAGCAGTTGGTCGGGGAACACTGAAGCTTTCTTT.

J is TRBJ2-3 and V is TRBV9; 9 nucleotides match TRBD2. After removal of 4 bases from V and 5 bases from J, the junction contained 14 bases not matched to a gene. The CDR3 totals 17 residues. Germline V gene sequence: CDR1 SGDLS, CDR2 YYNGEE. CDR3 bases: TGTGCCAGCAGCCCTAGGGAGCTAGCGGGAATTAGAGATACGCAGTATTTT. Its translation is CASSPRELAGIRDTQYF.

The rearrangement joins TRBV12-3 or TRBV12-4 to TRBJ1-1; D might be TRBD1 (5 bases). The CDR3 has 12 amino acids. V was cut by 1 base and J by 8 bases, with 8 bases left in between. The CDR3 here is CASSLGRGEAFF. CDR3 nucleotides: TGTGCCAGCAGTTTAGGGAGGGGAGAAGCTTTCTTT.

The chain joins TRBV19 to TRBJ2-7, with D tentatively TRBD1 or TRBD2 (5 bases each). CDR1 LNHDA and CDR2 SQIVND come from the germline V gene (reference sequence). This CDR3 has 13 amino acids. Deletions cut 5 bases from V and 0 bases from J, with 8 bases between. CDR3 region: CASSVGASYEQYF. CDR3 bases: TGTGCCAGTAGTGTCGGGGCCTCCTACGAGCAGTACTTC.

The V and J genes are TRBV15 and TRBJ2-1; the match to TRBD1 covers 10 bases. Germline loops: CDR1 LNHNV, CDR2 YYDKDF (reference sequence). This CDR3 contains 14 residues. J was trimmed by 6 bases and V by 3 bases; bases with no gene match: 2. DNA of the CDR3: TGTGCCACCAGCAGGGACAGGGGGGCCAATGAGCAGTTCTTC. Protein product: CATSRDRGANEQFF.

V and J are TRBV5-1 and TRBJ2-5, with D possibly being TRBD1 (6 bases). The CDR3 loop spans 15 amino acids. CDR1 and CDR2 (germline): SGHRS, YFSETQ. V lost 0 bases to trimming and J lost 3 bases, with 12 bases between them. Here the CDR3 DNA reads TGCGCCAGCAGCTTGGAGGGACAAAAGGAAGAGACCCAGTACTTC. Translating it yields CASSLEGQKEETQYF.

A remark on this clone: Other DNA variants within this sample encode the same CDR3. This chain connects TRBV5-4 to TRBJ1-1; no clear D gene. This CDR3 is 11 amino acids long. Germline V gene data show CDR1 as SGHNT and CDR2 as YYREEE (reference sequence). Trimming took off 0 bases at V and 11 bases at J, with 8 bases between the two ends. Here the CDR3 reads CASSLGREAFF. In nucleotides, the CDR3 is TGTGCCAGCAGCTTGGGTAGGGAGGCTTTCTTT.

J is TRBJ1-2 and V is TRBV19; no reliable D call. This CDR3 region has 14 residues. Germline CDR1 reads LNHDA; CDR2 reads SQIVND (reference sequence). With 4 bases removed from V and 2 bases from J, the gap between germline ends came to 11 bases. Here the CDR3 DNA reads TGTGCCAGTAGTACCCCCGGACGAAACTATGGCTACACCTTC. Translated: CASSTPGRNYGYTF.

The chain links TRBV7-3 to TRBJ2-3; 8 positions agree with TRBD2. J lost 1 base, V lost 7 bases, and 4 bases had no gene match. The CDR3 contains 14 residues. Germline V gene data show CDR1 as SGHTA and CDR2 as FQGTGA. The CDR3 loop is CASTDGRGTDTQYF. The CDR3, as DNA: TGTGCCAGCACAGACGGGAGGGGCACAGATACGCAGTATTTT.

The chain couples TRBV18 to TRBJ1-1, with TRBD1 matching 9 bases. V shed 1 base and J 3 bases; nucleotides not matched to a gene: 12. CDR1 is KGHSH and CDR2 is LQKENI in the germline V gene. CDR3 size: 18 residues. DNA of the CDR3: TGTGCCAGCTCACCACGAGGGACAGGGCGGTGGGGGCACACTGAAGCTTTCTTT. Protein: CASSPRGTGRWGHTEAFF.

CDR3 nucleotides: TGTGCCAGCAGCTTAGCTTCGAATCTGGGAGGTGGGTATGAGCAGTTCTTC. Residues: CASSLASNLGGGYEQFF. J is TRBJ2-1 and V is TRBV11-2; D possibly corresponds to TRBD2 (6 bases). Looked up from germline, CDR1 is SGHAT and CDR2 is FQNNGV. V was cut by 1 base and J by 8 bases, with 21 bases left in between. The length of the CDR3 is 17 residues.

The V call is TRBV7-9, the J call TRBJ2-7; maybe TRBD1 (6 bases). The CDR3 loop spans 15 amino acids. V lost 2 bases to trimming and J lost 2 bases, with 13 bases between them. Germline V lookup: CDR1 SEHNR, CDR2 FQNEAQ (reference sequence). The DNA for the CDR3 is TGTGCCAGCAGCTTAAGGGGACAACAACCCTACGAGCAGTACTTC. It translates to CASSLRGQQPYEQYF.

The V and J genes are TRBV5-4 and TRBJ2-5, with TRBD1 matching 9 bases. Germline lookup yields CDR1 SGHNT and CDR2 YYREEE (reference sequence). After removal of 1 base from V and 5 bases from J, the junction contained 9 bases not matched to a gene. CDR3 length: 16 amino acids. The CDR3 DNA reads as TGTGCCAGCAGCTTGAGGGACAGGGATGGTTTGGAGACCCAGTACTTC. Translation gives CASSLRDRDGLETQYF.

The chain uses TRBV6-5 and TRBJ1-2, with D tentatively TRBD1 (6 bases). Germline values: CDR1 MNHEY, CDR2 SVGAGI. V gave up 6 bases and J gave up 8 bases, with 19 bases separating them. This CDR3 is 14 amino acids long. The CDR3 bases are TGTGCCAGCAGAGTACAGGGAAGATCCCACGGCTACACCTTC. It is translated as CASRVQGRSHGYTF.

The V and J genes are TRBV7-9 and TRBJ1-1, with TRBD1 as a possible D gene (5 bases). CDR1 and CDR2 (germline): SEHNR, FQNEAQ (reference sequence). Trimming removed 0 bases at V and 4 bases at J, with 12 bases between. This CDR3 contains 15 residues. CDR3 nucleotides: TGTGCCAGCAGCTTAGCGGAGAAGGGGTCCACTGAAGCTTTCTTT. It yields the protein CASSLAEKGSTEAFF.

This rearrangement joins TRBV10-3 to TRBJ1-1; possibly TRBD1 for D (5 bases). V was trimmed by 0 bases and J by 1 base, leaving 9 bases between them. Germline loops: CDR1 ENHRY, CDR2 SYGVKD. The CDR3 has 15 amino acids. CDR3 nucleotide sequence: TGTGCCATCAGTGAGTCGGGACCACCGAACACTGAAGCTTTCTTT. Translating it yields CAISESGPPNTEAFF.

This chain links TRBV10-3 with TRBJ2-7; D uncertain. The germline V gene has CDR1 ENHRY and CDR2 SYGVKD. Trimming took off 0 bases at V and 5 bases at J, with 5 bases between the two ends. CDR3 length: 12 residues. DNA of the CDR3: TGTGCCATCAGTGAGTCGACGGACGAGCAGTACTTC. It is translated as CAISESTDEQYF.